The 13 T cell receptor beta chains below all came from one sample that was sequenced in a study of immune reconstitution after stem cell transplant in scleroderma. TCRdb independently ran MiXCR on the RT-PCR reads; one entry per CDR3 protein. This sample has fewer than 2,500 distinct CDR3 sequences; approximately 13% occur once, and the top ten carry around 60%. Sample collection was performed before or after autologous hematopoietic stem cell transplantation (not recorded which). These receptor sequences come from a female donor with systemic sclerosis.

This clonotype has a count of ten or more. The chain couples TRBV24-1 to TRBJ2-1; D not resolved. Germline CDR1 reads KGHDR; CDR2 reads SFDVKD. Trimming shortened V by 5 bases and J by 5 bases, and 15 bases separated the two germline ends. The CDR3 spans 15 residues. The CDR3 loop reads CATSAPARSNNEQFF. The CDR3 nucleotides are TGTGCCACCAGTGCCCCCGCTAGGAGCAACAATGAGCAGTTCTTC.

The CDR3 bases are TGCGCCAGCAGCTTGAATGGGGGGCATGAAAAACTGTTTTTT. Protein product: CASSLNGGHEKLFF. The rearrangement joins TRBV5-1 to TRBJ1-4, with a weak D call TRBD1 (6 bases). The germline CDR1 and CDR2 sequences are SGHRS and YFSETQ. CDR3 length equals 14 residues. Trimming cost V 1 base and J 6 bases, with 10 bases left between them.

This clonotype rates as medium-sized (0.01 to 0.1%). The chain combines TRBV5-5 with TRBJ1-2; tentative D call: TRBD1 (5 bases). The length of the CDR3 is 13 residues. The germline gives CDR1 SGHKS, CDR2 YYEKEE (reference sequence). The V end was cut by 1 base, the J end by 8 bases, with 12 bases between. CDR3 DNA sequence: TGTGCCAGCAGCTTGTTTCCTCAGGGCGGCTACACCTTC. Translated, it gives CASSLFPQGGYTF.

By proportion, this clonotype is medium-sized. The rearrangement uses TRBV12-3 or TRBV12-4 and TRBJ2-5, with 8 bases lining up with TRBD2. After removal of 5 bases from V and 12 bases from J, the junction contained 8 bases not matched to a gene. The CDR3 consists of 12 residues. CDR3 nucleotide sequence: TGTGCCAGCAGTCAACCACCGGGACTAGAGTACTTC. Its translation is CASSQPPGLEYF.

This clonotype was observed once. Being one base from a much bigger clone, this may be a read error. The chain is built from TRBV20-1 and TRBJ1-2, with no clear D. The CDR3 totals 12 residues. CDR1 is DFQATT, CDR2 SNEGSKA, per germline (reference sequence). With 3 bases removed from V and 3 bases from J, the gap between germline ends came to 8 bases. CDR3 protein: CSASRYDYGYTF. In DNA, the CDR3 is TGCAGTGCTAGCAGATATGACTATGGCTACACCTTC.

This clonotype is classed as medium-sized. The CDR3 DNA reads TGCAGCGTTGAAGACCAAAACAGACTAGCGGGGGGTCCGGATACGCAGTATTTT. Its protein is CSVEDQNRLAGGPDTQYF. V is TRBV29-1 and J is TRBJ2-3; 13 positions agree with TRBD2. V trimming: 0 bases; J trimming: 6 bases; junction bases outside the gene matches: 12. CDR1 is SQVTM and CDR2 is ANQGSEA in the germline V gene. The CDR3 sequence is 18 residues long.

In its sample, this clonotype ranks as medium-sized. Written as DNA, the CDR3 is TGTGCCAGCAGGGCCCGACAGGGGGCCGGGGAGCTGTTTTTT. As protein: CASRARQGAGELFF. The chain joins TRBV6-2 or TRBV6-3 to TRBJ2-2; 9 positions match TRBD1. Germline CDR1 MNHEY, CDR2 SVGEGT. The CDR3 extends over 14 amino acids. V trimming: 6 bases; J trimming: 6 bases; junction bases outside the gene matches: 5.

V is TRBV10-3 and J is TRBJ2-1; no firm D call. Deletions cut 6 bases from V and 6 bases from J, with 12 bases between. The germline gives CDR1 ENHRY, CDR2 SYGVKD. The CDR3 totals 13 residues. CDR3 DNA: TGTGCCATCAGAGGAAATAGGAGCAATGAGCAGTTCTTC. Amino acids: CAIRGNRSNEQFF.

By its share, this clonotype is medium-sized (0.01 to 0.1%). The chain carries TRBV10-3 and TRBJ2-2, with 7 positions matching TRBD1. This CDR3 spans 13 amino acids. Germline V gene data show CDR1 as ENHRY and CDR2 as SYGVKD. V gave up 3 bases and J gave up 6 bases; unmatched junction bases: 1. CDR3 sequence reads: CAISETGAGELFF. CDR3 DNA: TGTGCCATCAGTGAAACAGGGGCCGGGGAGCTGTTTTTT.

Only a few counts were recorded for this clonotype. The chain employs TRBV6-5 and TRBJ1-1, with D possibly matching TRBD1 (5 bases). Per the germline V gene, CDR1 is MNHEY and CDR2 is SVGAGI. Trimming shortened V by 2 bases and J by 6 bases, and 13 bases separated the two germline ends. This CDR3 comprises 14 residues. The CDR3 nucleotides read TGTGCCAGCAGTTACGAAGGGGTAATTGCTGAAGCTTTCTTT. It specifies CASSYEGVIAEAFF.

This clonotype was observed a few times. This sequence joins TRBV12-3 or TRBV12-4 and TRBJ2-6, with TRBD1 matching 10 bases. The trim removed 3 bases at V and 0 bases at J, leaving 2 bases unmatched. The CDR3 runs 17 residues. As DNA, the CDR3 is TGTGCCAGCAGTTTCTGGACAGGGGGCTCTGGGGCCAACGTCCTGACTTTC. This codes for CASSFWTGGSGANVLTF.

By share, this clonotype counts as medium-sized. This chain uses TRBV20-1 with TRBJ2-5; D unresolved. Germline assignment: CDR1 DFQATT and CDR2 SNEGSKA (reference sequence). Trimming pared 5 bases from V and 2 bases from J, leaving 21 bases between. The CDR3 consists of 16 residues. CDR3 sequence: CSAGRSIRSLQETQYF. Written as DNA, the CDR3 is TGCAGTGCTGGACGGAGCATCAGATCGCTTCAAGAGACCCAGTACTTC.

Of note for this clonotype: At one end, the junction sequence differs from germline, possibly due to a read error. This chain joins TRBV6-2 or TRBV6-3 and TRBJ2-1; the D gene could be TRBD1 or TRBD2 (5 bases each). The CDR3 loop spans 13 amino acids. Germline V gene lookup returns CDR1 MNHEY and CDR2 SVGEGT. The CDR3 sequence: CVSSYTGPNEQFF. Written as DNA, the CDR3 is TGCGTCAGCAGTTACACGGGGCCGAATGAGCAGTTCTTC.